A selection of T cell receptor beta chains follows, all from one sample in a study of blood T cell repertoires in COVID-19. TCRdb's table, derived via immunoSEQ multiplex PCR, lists solely in-frame clones and lacks some. Here the sample spans roughly 140,000 clones, over 70% being singletons. Sample: peripheral blood. Receptor source: a woman aged 55 to 70 with acute or convalescent COVID-19. The CDR3 runs from the conserved cysteine through the conserved F or W. A D gene is named only where the DNA matches it firmly. The size entry is marked missing in some rows and otherwise reads once, few, many or a size class.

V gene	J gene	D gene	clone size	CDR3 DNA	CDR3 protein
TRBV7-8	TRBJ1-1	TRBD1	NA	TGTGCCAGCAGCTTGAACAGGGGGAAGGCTGAAGCTTTCTTT	CASSLNRGKAEAFF
TRBV5-1	TRBJ2-1	TRBD2	NA	TGCGCCAGCAATATTCTAGCGGGAGCCGTATACAATGAGCAGTTCTTC	CASNILAGAVYNEQFF
TRBV6-6	TRBJ2-7	TRBD2	NA	TGTGCCAGCAGTTGGGGGGAGGGCGAGCAGTACTTC	CASSWGEGEQYF
TRBV11-2	TRBJ2-1	NA	NA	TGTGCCAGCAGCTCCATTGTGGGCCCTTTAGCGACCAATGAGCAGTTCTTC	CASSSIVGPLATNEQFF
TRBV28	TRBJ2-4	NA	NA	TGTGCCAGCAGTTTTTTTTCGGGCAAAAACATTCAGTACTTC	CASSFFSGKNIQYF
TRBV27	TRBJ1-5	NA	once	TGTGCCAGCAGTTCGCGGGTCACCTCCCCCAATCAGCCCCAGCATTTT	CASSSRVTSPNQPQHF
TRBV3-1/TRBV3-2	TRBJ2-7	NA	NA	TGTGCCAGCAGCCAAGGGCTAGCGCCGACCTACGAGCAGTACTTC	CASSQGLAPTYEQYF
TRBV10-2	TRBJ2-7	NA	few	TGCGCCACCAGGGACTTTAACTCCTACGAGCAGTACTTC	CATRDFNSYEQYF
TRBV27	TRBJ2-2	NA	NA	TGTGCCAGCAGTTTATTATTCCAGGGGTACAACACCGGGGAGCTGTTTTTT	CASSLLFQGYNTGELFF
TRBV30	TRBJ2-7	TRBD2	NA	TGTGCCTGGAGCGGGACTAGCGGGAGGCTCGTCTACGAGCAGTACTTC	CAWSGTSGRLVYEQYF
TRBV29-1	TRBJ2-7	NA	NA	TGCAGCGTCGCCGAGGGAACCTACGAGCAGTACTTC	CSVAEGTYEQYF
TRBV4-2	TRBJ1-1	NA	once	TGTGCCAGCAGCCAAGGCGGGGGGAACACTGAAGCTTTCTTT	CASSQGGGNTEAFF
TRBV28	TRBJ1-5	TRBD1	once	TGTGCCAGCTCCGGGACAGGAGATCAGCCCCAGCATTTT	CASSGTGDQPQHF
TRBV25-1	TRBJ2-1	TRBD2	NA	TGTGCCAGCAGTCTTTGGACTAGCGGGAGTCTACGGAATGAGCAGTTCTTC	CASSLWTSGSLRNEQFF
TRBV28	TRBJ1-4	NA	NA	TGTGCCAGCAGTTTAAACAGGTTCATCAAACAAGGGGAAAAACTGTTTTTT	CASSLNRFIKQGEKLFF
TRBV15	TRBJ2-3	TRBD2	NA	TGTGCCACCAGCACCGGACTAGTATCTAGCACAGATACGCAGTATTTT	CATSTGLVSSTDTQYF
TRBV12-3/TRBV12-4	TRBJ1-1	NA	NA	TGTGCCAGCAGTTTGCTGGCCGACACTGAAGCTTTCTTT	CASSLLADTEAFF
TRBV30	TRBJ1-3	NA	few	TGTGCCTGGAGTGCCTTAAACACCATATATTTT	CAWSALNTIYF
TRBV10-1	TRBJ2-1	NA	few	TGCGCCAGCAGCCCGCGTTCGAGCCCCTACAATGAGCAGTTCTTC	CASSPRSSPYNEQFF
TRBV28	TRBJ2-7	NA	NA	TGTGCCAGCAGTTTGAGTATTCGCCCCACCGACTACGAGCAGTACTTC	CASSLSIRPTDYEQYF
TRBV9	TRBJ2-2	NA	NA	TGTGCCAGCAGCGTAGAGTTACAGAGTTCCTACACCGGGGAGCTGTTTTTT	CASSVELQSSYTGELFF
TRBV19	TRBJ2-7	TRBD2	NA	TGTGCCAGTAGTTTCAGGCTAGCGGGGCCCTACGAGCAGTACTTC	CASSFRLAGPYEQYF
TRBV6-5	TRBJ1-6	TRBD1	NA	TGTGCCAGCAAGTATCAGGGGGATAATTCACCCCTCCACTTT	CASKYQGDNSPLHF
TRBV5-8	TRBJ2-2	TRBD2	NA	TGTGCCAGCAGCTTGACAGCGGGAGTCACCGGGGAGCTGTTTTTT	CASSLTAGVTGELFF
TRBV28	TRBJ2-1	NA	NA	TGTGCCAGCAGTCCTTCGGGACTCAGCTCCTACAATGAGCAGTTCTTC	CASSPSGLSSYNEQFF
TRBV19	TRBJ1-3	NA	NA	TGTGCCAGTAGTATCGGGTTGCTACTCTCTGGAAACACCATATATTTT	CASSIGLLLSGNTIYF
TRBV3-1/TRBV3-2	TRBJ2-7	TRBD2	NA	TGTGCCAGCAGCCGTAGCGGGAAGCACTCCTACGAGCAGTACTTC	CASSRSGKHSYEQYF
TRBV30	TRBJ2-7	TRBD2	few	TGTGCCTGGCGAAATAGCGGGATCACGTACGAGCAGTACTTC	CAWRNSGITYEQYF